Below are 20 T cell receptor beta chains sequenced from a single sample in a study of T cell responses to AZD1222 COVID-19 vaccine (dated by TCRdb to 2020 to 2022). The method behind the library was the immunoSEQ multiplex PCR assay. TCRdb's version of the immuneACCESS table is confined to in-frame rearrangements and falls short of the full clone set. An unresolved V gene accounts for under half of the shortfall where checked; the remainder is of unknown origin. In all, the sample holds approximately 180,000 clones, and just over 85% of those were seen once. The ten largest clones capture 7.7% of the sample. The time point label for this specimen denotes: baseline before first vaccination. Sequencing used peripheral blood, obtained on day 0 of AZD1222 vaccination. The receptors were sampled from an adult in good health.

As concerns this clone: Relative to the germline gene, one junction end is altered; a read error may explain this. This rearrangement joins TRBV15 to TRBJ2-5; D perhaps matches TRBD1 (5 bases). The CDR3 covers 12 residues. Per the germline V gene, CDR1 is LNHNV and CDR2 is YYDKDF (reference sequence). The CDR3 spells CATSRDVGPPDF. The CDR3 DNA reads TGTGCCACCAGCAGAGATGTGGGGCCCCCGGACTTC.

This clone was seen just once. The chain couples TRBV11-3 to TRBJ2-7; a weak D match, TRBD2 (5 bases). V lost 4 bases, J lost 6 bases, and 22 bases lay in between. In germline, CDR1 is SGHNT, CDR2 YENEEA. The CDR3 runs 16 residues. CDR3 residues: CASSSPGIRLNLEQYF. DNA for the CDR3: TGTGCCAGCAGCTCCCCGGGGATTAGACTTAACCTCGAGCAGTACTTC.

The CDR3 DNA is TGTGCCAGCAGCTTGGTGGACAGGGTATGGGTCTATGGCTACACCTTC. Protein product: CASSLVDRVWVYGYTF. The rearrangement links TRBV5-5 to TRBJ1-2; 8 nucleotides agree with TRBD1. This CDR3 has 16 residues. Germline V CDR1 and CDR2: SGHKS, YYEKEE (reference sequence). The V segment lost 0 bases and the J segment 4 bases; nucleotides outside the gene matches: 8. The variable domain in full, completed from reference TRBV5-5 and TRBJ1-2, reads DAGVTQSPTHLIKTRGQQVTLRCSPISGHKSVSWYQQVLGQGPQFIFQYYEKEERGRGNFPDRFSARQFPNYSSELNVNALLLGDSALYLCASSLVDRVWVYGYTFGSGTRLTVV.

CDR3 nucleotide sequence: TGCGCCAGCACGGGAGGGACAGCCGATGAAAAACTGTTTTTT. Encoded protein: CASTGGTADEKLFF. V usage is TRBV10-2 and J usage is TRBJ1-4, with 7 nucleotides matching TRBD1. The germline V gene encodes CDR1 WSHSY and CDR2 SAAADI. The CDR3 length is 14 residues. The V and J ends lost 7 bases and 6 bases, in that order; junction bases with no gene match: 8.

V and J are TRBV2 and TRBJ2-7; 7 nucleotides match TRBD1. CDR1 is SNHLY and CDR2 is FYNNEI in the germline V gene. The CDR3 extends over 15 amino acids. J lost 6 bases, V lost 6 bases, and 14 bases had no gene match. The CDR3 region has the DNA TGTGCCAGCAGAGCTTCCGGGACAGCCAGTTCCGAGCAGTACTTC. This codes for CASRASGTASSEQYF.

This clone has ten or more counts. The same CDR3 arises from other DNA sequences in this sample as well. The chain links TRBV7-9 to TRBJ1-2; D might be TRBD1 (6 bases). Trimming stripped 3 bases from V and 6 bases from J, with 8 bases between. Germline CDR1 is SEHNR and CDR2 is FQNEAQ (reference sequence). The CDR3 extends over 12 amino acids. The CDR3 DNA is TGTGCCAGCAGCTTTAACAGGGATGGCTACACCTTC. Protein product: CASSFNRDGYTF. Based on the CDR3 plus reference TRBV7-9 and TRBJ1-2, the full variable domain is DTGVSQNPRHKITKRGQNVTFRCDPISEHNRLYWYRQTLGQGPEFLTYFQNEAQLEKSRLLSDRFSAERPKGSFSTLEIQRTEQGDSAMYLCASSFNRDGYTFGSGTRLTVV.

This chain joins TRBV21-1 and TRBJ1-2. TRBV21-1 is described as a pseudogene. CDR3 length: 14 residues. In DNA form, the CDR3 reads TGTGCCAGCAGCAAAGAGACCAGCTGGGATGGCTACACCTTC. Residues: CASSKETSWDGYTF.

The rearrangement uses TRBV6-5 and TRBJ2-1; 9 bases are shared with TRBD2. There are 15 residues in the CDR3. Germline values: CDR1 MNHEY, CDR2 SVGAGI. V trimming: 4 bases; J trimming: 2 bases; junction bases outside the gene matches: 3. The CDR3 loop is CASSSSGATYNEQFF. The CDR3 DNA reads TGTGCCAGCAGTTCTAGCGGGGCCACCTACAATGAGCAGTTCTTC.

V usage is TRBV6-6 and J usage is TRBJ2-1, with D perhaps being TRBD1 or TRBD2 (5 bases each). This CDR3 comprises 14 residues. V was trimmed by 7 bases and J by 9 bases, leaving 19 bases between them. Germline CDR1 reads MNHNY; CDR2 reads SVGAGI (reference sequence). The DNA of the CDR3 is TGTGCCAGCAATCCAAGGCCGGGGCAGGTTGAGCAGTTCTTC. The encoded protein is CASNPRPGQVEQFF.

The chain employs TRBV15 and TRBJ1-6; 9 positions match TRBD1. This CDR3 has 16 residues. The junction had 3 bases not matched to a gene; V was cut back by 1 base and J by 5 bases. The germline CDR1 and CDR2 sequences are LNHNV and YYDKDF (reference sequence). Here the CDR3 reads CATSRGGTGNNSPLHF. The CDR3 region has the DNA TGTGCCACCAGCAGAGGTGGGACAGGGAATAATTCACCCCTCCACTTT.

V is TRBV7-3 and J is TRBJ2-3, with 15 positions matching TRBD2. The germline gives CDR1 SGHTA, CDR2 FQGTGA. V lost 5 bases and J lost 1; bases outside the gene matches: 10. This CDR3 comprises 19 residues. The DNA for the CDR3 is TGTGCCAGCAGCCCCGTTCGGACTAGCGGGGGGGCCGGCACAGATACGCAGTATTTT. It translates to CASSPVRTSGGAGTDTQYF. The full variable domain, in which reference TRBV7-3 and TRBJ2-3 provide the parts outside the CDR3, is GAGVSQTPSNKVTEKGKYVELRCDPISGHTALYWYRQSLGQGPEFLIYFQGTGAADDSGLPNDRFFAVRPEGSVSTLKIQRTERGDSAVYLCASSPVRTSGGAGTDTQYFGPGTRLTVL.

V usage is TRBV7-8 and J usage is TRBJ2-7, with a possible D match to TRBD2 (7 bases). V was pared by 5 bases and J by 1 base, with 18 bases between. The length of the CDR3 is 16 residues. The germline CDR1 and CDR2 sequences are SGHVS and FQNEAQ. CDR3 in DNA: TGTGCCAGCAGCCCTAGGGGGGGGGCTAGGTCCTACGAGCAGTACTTC. Encoded protein: CASSPRGGARSYEQYF.

In its sample, this clone was seen once. The CDR3 DNA is TGTGCCAGCTCACCACGAGCAGGGGGGACTGAAGCTTTCTTT. Residues: CASSPRAGGTEAFF. This sequence joins TRBV18 and TRBJ1-1; 7 nucleotides align to TRBD1. CDR1 and CDR2 (germline): KGHSH, LQKENI. CDR3 size: 14 residues. V lost 1 base and J lost 5; bases outside the gene matches: 4.

The V call is TRBV19, the J call TRBJ2-2, with 8 bases aligning to TRBD2. The V gene's germline CDR1 is LNHDA and CDR2 SQIVND (reference sequence). J was trimmed by 9 bases and V by 7 bases; bases with no gene match: 16. This CDR3 is 16 amino acids long. The CDR3 is CASNSGAGVQLRELFF. CDR3 bases: TGTGCCAGTAACTCTGGAGCGGGGGTTCAATTGAGGGAGCTGTTTTTT.

This chain connects TRBV18 to TRBJ2-2, with a tentative D call TRBD1 (6 bases). From germline, CDR1 is KGHSH and CDR2 LQKENI. CDR3 size: 16 residues. The ends were cut back, 0 bases at V and 3 bases at J, with 11 bases in the middle. Here the CDR3 DNA reads TGTGCCAGCTCACCACCGAGCCAGGGGTACACCGGGGAGCTGTTTTTT. It encodes CASSPPSQGYTGELFF. Together with reference TRBV18 and TRBJ2-2, the CDR3 gives the full variable domain: NAGVMQNPRHLVRRRGQEARLRCSPMKGHSHVYWYRQLPEEGLKFMVYLQKENIIDESGMPKERFSAEFPKEGPSILRIQQVVRGDSAAYFCASSPPSQGYTGELFFGEGSRLTVL.

The rearrangement joins TRBV6-5 to TRBJ1-1; 8 bases line up with TRBD1. The CDR3 covers 14 residues. The germline V gene has CDR1 MNHEY and CDR2 SVGAGI. Trimming took 5 bases from V and 1 from J; bases not matched to a gene: 3. The CDR3 DNA reads TGTGCCAGCAGTAAGGACAGGGCGAACACTGAAGCTTTCTTT. This encodes CASSKDRANTEAFF.

The chain couples TRBV20-1 to TRBJ1-4; D is unclear. The V gene lost 3 bases and the J gene lost 10 bases, with 9 bases spanning the gap. Germline assignment: CDR1 DFQATT and CDR2 SNEGSKA (reference sequence). This CDR3 has 11 residues. CDR3 loop: CSASNLVKLFF. The CDR3 region has the DNA TGCAGTGCTAGTAATCTGGTAAAACTGTTTTTT.

The chain combines TRBV2 with TRBJ1-2; D is possibly TRBD1 (5 bases). This CDR3 comprises 12 residues. The V end lost 7 bases, the J end lost 1 base, and 7 bases lay between the germline ends. CDR1 is SNHLY, CDR2 FYNNEI, per germline. The CDR3 spells CASMGVNYGYTF. The DNA of the CDR3 is TGTGCCAGCATGGGGGTTAACTATGGCTACACCTTC.

V usage is TRBV6-5 and J usage is TRBJ2-3; a weak D match, TRBD2 (5 bases). The CDR3 is 15 residues long. Germline V gene sequence: CDR1 MNHEY, CDR2 SVGAGI. The V end lost 3 bases, the J end lost 1 base, and 11 bases lay between the germline ends. This chain's CDR3 is CASSYFGSGTDTQYF. In DNA, the CDR3 is TGTGCCAGCAGTTATTTTGGGAGTGGCACAGATACGCAGTATTTT.

This clone was counted a single time. The V call is TRBV6-5, the J call TRBJ2-7, with D possibly TRBD1 on 5 matching bases. Germline V gene lookup returns CDR1 MNHEY and CDR2 SVGAGI. V was pared by 7 bases and J by 8 bases, with 12 bases between. CDR3 length: 11 residues. CDR3 sequence reads: CASMLSGKQYF. The CDR3 nucleotides are TGTGCCAGCATGCTCTCAGGGAAGCAGTACTTC.